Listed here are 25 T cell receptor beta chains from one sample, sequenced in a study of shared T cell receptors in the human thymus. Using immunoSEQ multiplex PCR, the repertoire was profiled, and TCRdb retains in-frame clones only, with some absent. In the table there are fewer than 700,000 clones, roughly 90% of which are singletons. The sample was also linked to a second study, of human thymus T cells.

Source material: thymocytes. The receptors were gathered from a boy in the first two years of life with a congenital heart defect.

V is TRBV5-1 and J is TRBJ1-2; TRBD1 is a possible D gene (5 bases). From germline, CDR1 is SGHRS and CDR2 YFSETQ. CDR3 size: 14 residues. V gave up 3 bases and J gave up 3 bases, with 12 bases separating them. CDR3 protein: CASSSEGFDYGYTF. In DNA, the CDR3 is TGCGCCAGCAGCTCGGAGGGGTTCGACTATGGCTACACCTTC.

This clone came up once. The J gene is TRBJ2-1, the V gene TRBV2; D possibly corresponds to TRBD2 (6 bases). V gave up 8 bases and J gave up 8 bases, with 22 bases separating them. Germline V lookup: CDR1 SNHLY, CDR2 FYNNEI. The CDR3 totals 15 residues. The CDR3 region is CASRLGRERVDEQFF. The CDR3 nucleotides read TGTGCCAGCCGGCTCGGACGGGAGAGGGTCGATGAGCAGTTCTTC.

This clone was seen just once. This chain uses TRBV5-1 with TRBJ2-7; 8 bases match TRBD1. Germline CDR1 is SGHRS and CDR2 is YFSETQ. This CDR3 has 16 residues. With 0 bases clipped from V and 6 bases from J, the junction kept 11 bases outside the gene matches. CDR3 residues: CASSLVPRGQMGEQYF. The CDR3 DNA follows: TGCGCCAGCAGCTTGGTTCCCAGGGGGCAGATGGGCGAGCAGTACTTC.

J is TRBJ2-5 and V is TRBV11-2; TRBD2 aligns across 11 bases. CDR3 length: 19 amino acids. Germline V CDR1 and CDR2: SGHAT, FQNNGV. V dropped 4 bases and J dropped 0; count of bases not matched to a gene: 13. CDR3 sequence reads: CASSSPFLAGGPYQETQYF. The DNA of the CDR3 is TGTGCCAGCAGCTCCCCGTTCCTAGCGGGAGGACCGTACCAAGAGACCCAGTACTTC.

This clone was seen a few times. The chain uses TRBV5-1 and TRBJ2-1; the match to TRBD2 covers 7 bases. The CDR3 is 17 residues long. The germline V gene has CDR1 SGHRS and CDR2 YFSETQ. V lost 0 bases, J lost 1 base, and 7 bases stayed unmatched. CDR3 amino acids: CASSLGRGAGSYNEQFF. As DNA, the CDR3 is TGCGCCAGCAGCTTGGGTCGGGGAGCGGGGTCCTACAATGAGCAGTTCTTC.

The CDR3 spells CAWRPTSGRARDEQFF. DNA of the CDR3: TGTGCCTGGAGACCGACTAGCGGGAGGGCCAGGGATGAGCAGTTCTTC. The rearrangement uses TRBV30 and TRBJ2-1; TRBD2 aligns across 14 bases. This CDR3 is 16 amino acids long. The V gene end was trimmed by 3 bases and the J gene end by 8 bases; junction bases not matched to a gene: 9. CDR1 is GTSNPN, CDR2 SVGIG, per germline (reference sequence).

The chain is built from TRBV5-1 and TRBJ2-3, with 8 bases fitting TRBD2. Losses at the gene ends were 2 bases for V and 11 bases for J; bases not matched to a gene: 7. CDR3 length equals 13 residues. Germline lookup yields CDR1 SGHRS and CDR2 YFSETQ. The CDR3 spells CASSLLAGPQQYF. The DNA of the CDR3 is TGCGCCAGCAGCTTATTAGCGGGGCCCCAGCAGTATTTT.

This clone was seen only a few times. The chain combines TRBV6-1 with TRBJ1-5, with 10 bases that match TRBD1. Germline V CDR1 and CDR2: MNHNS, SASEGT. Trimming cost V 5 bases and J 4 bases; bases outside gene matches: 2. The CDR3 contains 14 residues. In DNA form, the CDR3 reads TGTGCCAGCAGTCCGGGACAGGGGAATCAGCCCCAGCATTTT. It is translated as CASSPGQGNQPQHF.

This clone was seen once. The CDR3 DNA follows: TGTGCCAGCAGTTTATCTCCCAGGGGGCACAATCAGCCCCAGCATTTT. Translating gives CASSLSPRGHNQPQHF. The rearrangement uses TRBV28 and TRBJ1-5; 8 nucleotides agree with TRBD1. V lost 1 base, J lost 3 bases, and 5 bases stayed unmatched. Germline V gene sequence: CDR1 MDHEN, CDR2 SYDVKM. CDR3 length: 16 residues.

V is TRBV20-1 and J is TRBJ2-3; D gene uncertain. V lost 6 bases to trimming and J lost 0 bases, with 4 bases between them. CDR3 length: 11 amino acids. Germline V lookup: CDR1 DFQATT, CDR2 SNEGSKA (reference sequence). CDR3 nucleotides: TGCAGTGCCGGGAGCACAGATACGCAGTATTTT. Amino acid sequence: CSAGSTDTQYF.

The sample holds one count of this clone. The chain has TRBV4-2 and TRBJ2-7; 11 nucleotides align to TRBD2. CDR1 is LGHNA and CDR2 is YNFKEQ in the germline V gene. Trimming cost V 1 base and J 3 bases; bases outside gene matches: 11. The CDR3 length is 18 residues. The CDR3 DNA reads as TGTGCCAGCAGCCAAGTGTATAGCGGGAGGGTGTTTGACTACGAGCAGTACTTC. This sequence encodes CASSQVYSGRVFDYEQYF.

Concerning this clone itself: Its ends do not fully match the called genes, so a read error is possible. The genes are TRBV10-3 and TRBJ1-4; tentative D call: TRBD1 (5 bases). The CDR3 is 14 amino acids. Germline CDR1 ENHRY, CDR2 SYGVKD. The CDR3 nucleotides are TGTGCCATCAGTGAGAGACAGACTAGTGAAAAACTGTTTTTT. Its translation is CAISERQTSEKLFF.

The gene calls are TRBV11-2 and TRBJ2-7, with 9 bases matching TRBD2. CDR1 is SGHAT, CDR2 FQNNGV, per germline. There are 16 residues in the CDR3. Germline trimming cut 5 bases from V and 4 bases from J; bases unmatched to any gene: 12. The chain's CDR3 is CASSPFYSGRKYEQYF. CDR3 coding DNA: TGTGCCAGCAGCCCATTCTACAGCGGGAGGAAATACGAGCAGTACTTC.

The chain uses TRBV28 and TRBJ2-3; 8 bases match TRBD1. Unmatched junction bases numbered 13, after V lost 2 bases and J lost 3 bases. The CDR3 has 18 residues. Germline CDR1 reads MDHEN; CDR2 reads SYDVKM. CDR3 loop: CASSLHVAGQGATDTQYF. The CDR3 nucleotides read TGTGCCAGCAGTTTACACGTCGCGGGGCAGGGGGCGACAGATACGCAGTATTTT. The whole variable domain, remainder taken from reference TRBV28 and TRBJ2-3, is DVKVTQSSRYLVKRTGEKVFLECVQDMDHENMFWYRQDPGLGLRLIYFSYDVKMKEKGDIPEGYSVSREKKERFSLILESASTNQTSMYLCASSLHVAGQGATDTQYFGPGTRLTVL.

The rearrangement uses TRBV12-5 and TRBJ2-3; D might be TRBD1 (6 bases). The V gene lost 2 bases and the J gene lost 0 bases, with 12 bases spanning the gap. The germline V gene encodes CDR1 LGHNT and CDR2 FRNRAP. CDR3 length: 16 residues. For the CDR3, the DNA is TGTGCTAGTGGTTTGCTGAAGGGGGTTAGCACAGATACGCAGTATTTT. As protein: CASGLLKGVSTDTQYF.

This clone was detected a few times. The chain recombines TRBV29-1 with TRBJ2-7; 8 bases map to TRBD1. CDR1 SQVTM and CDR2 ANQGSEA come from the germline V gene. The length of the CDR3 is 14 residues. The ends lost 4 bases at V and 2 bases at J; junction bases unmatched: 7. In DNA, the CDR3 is TGCAGCGTTGCGCCCAGGGGGCAAGCCTACGAGCAGTACTTC. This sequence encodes CSVAPRGQAYEQYF.

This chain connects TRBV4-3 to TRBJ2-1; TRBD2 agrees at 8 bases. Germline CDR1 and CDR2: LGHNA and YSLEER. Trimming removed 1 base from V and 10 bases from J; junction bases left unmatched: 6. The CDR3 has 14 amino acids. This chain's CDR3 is CASSQAVAGREQFF. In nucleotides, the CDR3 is TGCGCCAGCAGCCAAGCGGTAGCGGGAAGGGAGCAGTTCTTC.

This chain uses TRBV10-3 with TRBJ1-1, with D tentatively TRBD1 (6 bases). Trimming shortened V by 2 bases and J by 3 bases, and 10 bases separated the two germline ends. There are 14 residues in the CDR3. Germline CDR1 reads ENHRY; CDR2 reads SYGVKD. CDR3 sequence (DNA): TGTGCCATCAGTGAGAGGGGGTCGTACACTGAAGCTTTCTTT. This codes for CAISERGSYTEAFF.

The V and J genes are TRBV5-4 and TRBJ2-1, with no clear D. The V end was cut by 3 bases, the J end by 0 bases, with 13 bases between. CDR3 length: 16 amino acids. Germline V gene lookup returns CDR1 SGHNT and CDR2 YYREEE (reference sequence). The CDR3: CASSSIADSSYNEQFF. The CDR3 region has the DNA TGTGCCAGCAGCTCTATAGCCGATAGCTCCTACAATGAGCAGTTCTTC.

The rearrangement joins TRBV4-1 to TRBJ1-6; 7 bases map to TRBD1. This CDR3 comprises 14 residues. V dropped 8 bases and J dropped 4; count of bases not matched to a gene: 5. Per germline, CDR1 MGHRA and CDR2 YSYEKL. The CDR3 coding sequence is TGCGCCAGCTCCGGGGACAGTTATAATTCACCCCTCCACTTT. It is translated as CASSGDSYNSPLHF.

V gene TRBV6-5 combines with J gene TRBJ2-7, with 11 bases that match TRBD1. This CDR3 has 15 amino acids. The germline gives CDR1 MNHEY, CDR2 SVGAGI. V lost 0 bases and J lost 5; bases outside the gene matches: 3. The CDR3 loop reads CASSYSRTGGDEQYF. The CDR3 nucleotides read TGTGCCAGCAGTTACTCGAGGACAGGGGGCGACGAGCAGTACTTC.

The CDR3 sequence: CASSLGAGRTPYEQYF. The CDR3 DNA follows: TGTGCCAGCAGCTTAGGTGCGGGCCGGACCCCCTACGAGCAGTACTTC. The chain links TRBV11-2 to TRBJ2-7, with a weak D call TRBD2 (5 bases). The CDR3 sequence is 16 residues long. Trimming removed 1 base from V and 2 bases from J, with 15 bases in between. The germline V gene has CDR1 SGHAT and CDR2 FQNNGV.

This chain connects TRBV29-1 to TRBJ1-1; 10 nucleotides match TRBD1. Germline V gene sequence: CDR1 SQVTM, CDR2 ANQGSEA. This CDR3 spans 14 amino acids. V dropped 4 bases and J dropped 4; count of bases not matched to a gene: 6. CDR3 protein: CSVGGTGVTTEAFF. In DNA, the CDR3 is TGCAGCGTTGGGGGGACAGGGGTAACCACTGAAGCTTTCTTT. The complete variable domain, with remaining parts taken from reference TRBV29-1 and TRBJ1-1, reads SAVISQKPSRDICQRGTSLTIQCQVDSQVTMMFWYRQQPGQSLTLIATANQGSEATYESGFVIDKFPISRPNLTFSTLTVSNMSPEDSSIYLCSVGGTGVTTEAFFGQGTRLTVV.

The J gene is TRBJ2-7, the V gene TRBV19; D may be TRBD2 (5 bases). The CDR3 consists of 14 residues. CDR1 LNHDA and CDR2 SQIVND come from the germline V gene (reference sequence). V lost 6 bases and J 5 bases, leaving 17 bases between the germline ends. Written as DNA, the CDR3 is TGTGCCAGTAGGCCTATGGGAGACGGGAACGAGCAGTACTTC. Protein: CASRPMGDGNEQYF.

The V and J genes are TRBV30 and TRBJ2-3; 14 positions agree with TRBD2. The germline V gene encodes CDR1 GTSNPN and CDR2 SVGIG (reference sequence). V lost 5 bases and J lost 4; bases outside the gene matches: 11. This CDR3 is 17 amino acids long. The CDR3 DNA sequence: TGTGCCTGGGACAGGGGGGGACTAGCGGGAGTCCCAGATACGCAGTATTTT. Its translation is CAWDRGGLAGVPDTQYF.